This T cell receptor beta chain was retrieved from a study of cytomegalovirus exposure and HLA in healthy donors. Germline loops: CDR1 SGDLS, CDR2 YYNGEE. V lost 0 bases and J 3 bases, leaving 14 bases between the germline ends. The CDR3 extends over 16 amino acids. The repertoire was sequenced with immunoSEQ multiplex PCR; TCRdb's copy has only in-frame clones and lacks some. Of some 190,000 clones listed, approximately 89% are singletons. Details on this clone: Its antigen is still unknown.

Whole-study results and caveats: Specificity for CMV antigens was confirmed in vitro for three of the CMV-associated chains.

This receptor was taken from a young man in good health and CMV-seropositive. This chain uses TRBV9 with TRBJ2-3; tentative D call: TRBD2 (7 bases). Material for sequencing was PBMCs. The CDR3 DNA reads as TGTGCCAGCAGCGTAGGACGGGGGGCTGGTACAGATACGCAGTATTTT. This gives the protein CASSVGRGAGTDTQYF.